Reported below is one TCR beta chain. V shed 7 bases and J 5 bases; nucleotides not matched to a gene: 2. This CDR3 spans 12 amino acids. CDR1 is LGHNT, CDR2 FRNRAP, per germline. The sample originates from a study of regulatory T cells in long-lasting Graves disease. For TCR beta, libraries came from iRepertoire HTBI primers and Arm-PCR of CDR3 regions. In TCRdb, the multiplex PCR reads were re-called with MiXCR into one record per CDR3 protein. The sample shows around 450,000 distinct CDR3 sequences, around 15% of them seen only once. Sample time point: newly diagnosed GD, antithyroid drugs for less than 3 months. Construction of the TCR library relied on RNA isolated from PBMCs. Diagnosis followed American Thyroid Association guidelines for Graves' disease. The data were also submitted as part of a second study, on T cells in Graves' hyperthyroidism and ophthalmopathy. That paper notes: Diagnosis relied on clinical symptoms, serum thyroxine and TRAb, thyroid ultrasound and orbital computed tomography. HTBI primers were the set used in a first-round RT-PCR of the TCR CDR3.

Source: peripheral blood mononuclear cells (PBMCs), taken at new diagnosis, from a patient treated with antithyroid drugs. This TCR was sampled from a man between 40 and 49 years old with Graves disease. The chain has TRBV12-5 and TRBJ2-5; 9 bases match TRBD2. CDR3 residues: CASAAGGETQYF. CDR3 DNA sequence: TGTGCTAGTGCCGCGGGGGGGGAGACCCAGTACTTC.